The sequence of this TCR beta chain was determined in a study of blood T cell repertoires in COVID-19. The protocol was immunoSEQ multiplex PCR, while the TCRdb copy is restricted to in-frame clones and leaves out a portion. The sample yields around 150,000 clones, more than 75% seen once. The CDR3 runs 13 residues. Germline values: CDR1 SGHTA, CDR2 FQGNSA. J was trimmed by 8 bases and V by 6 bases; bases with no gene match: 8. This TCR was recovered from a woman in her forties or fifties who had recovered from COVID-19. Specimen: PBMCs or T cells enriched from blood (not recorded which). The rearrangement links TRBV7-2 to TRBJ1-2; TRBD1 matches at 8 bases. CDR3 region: CASRQTGVEGYTF. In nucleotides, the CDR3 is TGTGCCAGCAGGCAGACAGGGGTGGAGGGCTACACCTTC.